The 3 T cell receptor beta chains below all came from one sample that was sequenced in a study of radiotherapy plus CTLA-4 blockade in lung cancer. The method was immunoSEQ multiplex PCR; TCRdb's version includes in-frame clones alone and lacks a portion of them. Of about 86,000 clones in the sample, roughly four fifths were seen once. The specimen comprised peripheral blood, sampled from a patient treated with radiotherapy plus ipilimumab. The receptors were sampled from a human donor with non-small cell lung cancer who had stable disease on radiotherapy plus ipilimumab.

The rearrangement joins TRBV5-1 to TRBJ1-4, with D unresolved. Trimming removed 2 bases from V and 6 bases from J, with 14 bases in between. The CDR3 covers 15 residues. In germline, CDR1 is SGHRS, CDR2 YFSETQ. The CDR3 nucleotides read TGCGCCAGCAGCTTACGAGTGGGTGGTGATGAAAAACTGTTTTTT. It translates to CASSLRVGGDEKLFF.

This chain links TRBV9 with TRBJ2-7; 9 nucleotides match TRBD2. Germline V CDR1 and CDR2: SGDLS, YYNGEE. Trimming removed 3 bases from V and 0 bases from J; junction bases left unmatched: 7. The CDR3 consists of 16 residues. For the CDR3, the DNA is TGTGCCAGCAGCGCCAGACTAGCGGCGAGCTCCTACGAGCAGTACTTC. Protein sequence: CASSARLAASSYEQYF. The full variable domain, in which reference TRBV9 and TRBJ2-7 provide the parts outside the CDR3, is DSGVTQTPKHLITATGQRVTLRCSPRSGDLSVYWYQQSLDQGLQFLIQYYNGEERAKGNILERFSAQQFPDLHSELNLSSLELGDSALYFCASSARLAASSYEQYFGPGTRLTVT.

V gene TRBV28 combines with J gene TRBJ1-5; no clear D gene. The germline V and J ends were trimmed by 1 base and 9 bases, with 13 bases remaining between them. The germline V gene has CDR1 MDHEN and CDR2 SYDVKM. CDR3 length: 14 residues. CDR3 nucleotides: TGTGCCAGCAGTTTATTCTCAAAAGGTAGGCCCCAGCATTTT. This translates into CASSLFSKGRPQHF.